This T cell receptor (beta chain) was retrieved from a study of T cell responses to AZD1222 COVID-19 vaccine (dated by TCRdb to about 2021). Background on the whole study: AZD1222 recipients given second doses at about 4 weeks or at about 12 weeks were pooled, since spike-specific TCR depth and breadth were not found to differ between the two schedules. TCR sequencing covered roughly 230 trial participants: 200 to 220 given two doses of AZD1222 and about 26 given two doses of MenACWY control vaccine. Trial participants were enrolled by age into subgroups of 18-55, 56-69 and 70-plus years, and roughly 160, 29 and 62 TCR-sequenced participants, respectively, were included in these subgroups.

Read against the paper, the sample's time point label means: baseline before first vaccination. The vaccinee samples were drawn from two UK trials, COV001 and COV002, one of which was a single-blind randomized controlled phase 2/3 trial testing AZD1222 (ChAdOx1 nCoV-19) in healthy adults. For TCRbeta chain sequencing, PBMC samples were collected from trial participants at day 0 and at day 28 after the second dose. This clone was picked up one time. No antigen is known for it. No qualities accompany the bases; no much larger clone lies one base away. The CDR3 regions of human TCRbeta chains were analyzed by immunosequencing. Concerning the study's data processing: TCRs in the repertoires were compared against a reference library of SARS-CoV-2-specific TCRs that had been generated with the MIRA antigen-specificity platform. Breadth was defined as the fraction of unique TCRs that were SARS-CoV-2-associated. Depth was defined as the fraction of total T cells that were SARS-CoV-2-associated. Each spike-specific TCR was assigned to its reactive spike region and to a CD4 or CD8 class using the MIRA data. Log10-transformed breadth and depth values were compared by one-way ANOVA with Sidak's multiple comparisons tests. The immuneACCESS repertoire file appears here via TCRdb, limited to in-frame rearrangements. These files lack a portion of the clones; in checked studies, under half of the deficit traces to unresolved V genes, and the cause of the others is not known. V and J calls and clone size follow that table, whereas D and trimming were derived from the DNA. Counted in this sample were about 100,000 clones; approximately 89% of them appeared once. The top ten clones comprise about 8.7% of the sample.

On the study overall, not on this receptor specifically: Participants were mostly white British, with more females than males. The authors suggested clonal diversity may have been underestimated. The 56-69-year group was small, and its depth increase did not reach significance, likely because of low power. Nearly half of unique spike-specific TCRs reportedly recognized epitopes outside regions mutated in the B.1.351 and B.1.1.7 variants. Because no day 14 peak-response samples were available, the repertoires could be characterized only after the peak T cell response. Spike-specific TCR breadth and depth rose significantly after two AZD1222 doses compared with day 0 and with MenACWY recipients. Conclusions about previously exposed vaccinees were limited because only a handful of AZD1222 recipients were SARS-CoV-2 seropositive at baseline. CD4 TCRs associated with the vaccine covered the entire spike protein, and the dominant responses were in regions 160-218 and 743-854.

The input for sequencing was peripheral blood, taken on day 0 of AZD1222 vaccination. The receptor comes from an adult in good health.

CDR3 reads: CASSPVYTEAFF. Here is the DNA: TGTGCCAGCAGTCCCGTCTACACTGAAGCTTTCTTT. Recombination linked TRBV6-2 or TRBV6-3 to TRBJ1-1; the D gene remains uncertain. Deletion took 5 bases off V and 3 bases off J, with a span of 7 bases between the germline ends. The germline V gene sets CDR1 to MNHEY and CDR2 to SVGEGT. Including cysteine and phenylalanine, the CDR3 has 12 amino acids. The retained sequence is limited to the CDR3, 36 bases, with the frame set at the first base.